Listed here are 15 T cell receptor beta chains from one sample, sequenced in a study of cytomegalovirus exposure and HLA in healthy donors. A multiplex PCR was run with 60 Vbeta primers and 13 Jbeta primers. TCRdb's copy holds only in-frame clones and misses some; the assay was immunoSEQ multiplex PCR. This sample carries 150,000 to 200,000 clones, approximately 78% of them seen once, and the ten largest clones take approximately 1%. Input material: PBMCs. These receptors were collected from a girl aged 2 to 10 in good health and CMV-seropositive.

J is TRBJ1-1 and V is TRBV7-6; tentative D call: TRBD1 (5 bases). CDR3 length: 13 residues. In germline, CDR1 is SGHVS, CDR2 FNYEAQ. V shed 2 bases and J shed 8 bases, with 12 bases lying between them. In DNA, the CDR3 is TGTGCCAGCAGCTTAAGACAGCTTGCCGAAGCTTTCTTT. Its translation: CASSLRQLAEAFF.

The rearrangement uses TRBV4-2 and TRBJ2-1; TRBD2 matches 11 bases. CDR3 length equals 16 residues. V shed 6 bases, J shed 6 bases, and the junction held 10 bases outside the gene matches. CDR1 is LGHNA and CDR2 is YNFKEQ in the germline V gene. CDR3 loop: CASSLLAGVTGNEQFF. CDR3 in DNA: TGTGCCAGCAGTCTACTAGCGGGAGTGACGGGCAATGAGCAGTTCTTC.

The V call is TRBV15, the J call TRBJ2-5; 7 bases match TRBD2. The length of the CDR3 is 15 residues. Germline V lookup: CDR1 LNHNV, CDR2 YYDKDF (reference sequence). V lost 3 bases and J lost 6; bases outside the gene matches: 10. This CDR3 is CATSRPPGLGKTQYF. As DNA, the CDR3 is TGTGCCACCAGCAGGCCCCCCGGACTAGGGAAGACCCAGTACTTC.

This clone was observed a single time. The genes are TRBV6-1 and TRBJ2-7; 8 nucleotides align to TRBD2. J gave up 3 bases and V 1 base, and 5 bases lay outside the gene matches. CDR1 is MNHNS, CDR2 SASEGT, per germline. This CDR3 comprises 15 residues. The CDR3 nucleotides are TGTGCCAGCAGTGAAGAAATAAGCGGGAGCTACGAGCAGTACTTC. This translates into CASSEEISGSYEQYF.

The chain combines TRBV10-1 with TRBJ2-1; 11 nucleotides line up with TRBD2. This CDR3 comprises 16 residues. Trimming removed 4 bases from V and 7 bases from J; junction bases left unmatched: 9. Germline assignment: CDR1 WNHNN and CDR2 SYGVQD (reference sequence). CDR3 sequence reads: CASSVPGLADDNEQFF. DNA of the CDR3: TGCGCCAGCAGTGTGCCGGGACTAGCGGACGATAATGAGCAGTTCTTC.

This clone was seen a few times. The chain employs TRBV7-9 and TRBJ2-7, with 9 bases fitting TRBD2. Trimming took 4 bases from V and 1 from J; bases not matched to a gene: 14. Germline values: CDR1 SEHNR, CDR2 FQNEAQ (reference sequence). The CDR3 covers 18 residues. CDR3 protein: CASSSSSGMSGGSYEQYF. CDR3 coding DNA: TGTGCCAGCAGCTCCTCAAGTGGTATGAGCGGGGGGTCCTACGAGCAGTACTTC.

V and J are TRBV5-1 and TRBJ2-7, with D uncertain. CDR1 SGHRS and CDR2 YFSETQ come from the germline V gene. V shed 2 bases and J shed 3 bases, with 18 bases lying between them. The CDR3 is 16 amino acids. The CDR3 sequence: CASSLERSTQDYEQYF. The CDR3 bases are TGCGCCAGCAGCTTAGAGAGGAGCACCCAAGACTACGAGCAGTACTTC.

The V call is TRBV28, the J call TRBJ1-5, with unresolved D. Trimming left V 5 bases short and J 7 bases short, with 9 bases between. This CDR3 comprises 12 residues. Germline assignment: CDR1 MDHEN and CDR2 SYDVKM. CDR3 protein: CASSLTGQPQHF. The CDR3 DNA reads TGTGCCAGCAGTCTTACCGGGCAGCCCCAGCATTTT.

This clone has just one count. The CDR3: CAWSATSGAIRWGYNEQFF. The DNA for the CDR3 is TGTGCCTGGAGTGCGACTAGCGGCGCAATACGGTGGGGTTACAATGAGCAGTTCTTC. The V gene is TRBV30, the J gene TRBJ2-1, with 9 bases that match TRBD2. Trimming took 1 base from V and 4 from J; bases not matched to a gene: 17. Germline V gives CDR1 GTSNPN, CDR2 SVGIG (reference sequence). This CDR3 has 19 residues. The full variable domain, with the rest looked up from reference TRBV30 and TRBJ2-1, is SQTIHQWPATLVQPVGSPLSLECTVEGTSNPNLYWYRQAAGRGLQLLFYSVGIGQISSEVPQNLSASRPQDRQFILSSKKLLLSDSGFYLCAWSATSGAIRWGYNEQFFGPGTRLTVL.

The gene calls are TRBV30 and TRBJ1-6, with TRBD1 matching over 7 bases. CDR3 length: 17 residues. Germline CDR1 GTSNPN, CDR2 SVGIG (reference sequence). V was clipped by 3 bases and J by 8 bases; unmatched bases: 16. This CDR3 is CAWRDTPQTGRYSPLHF. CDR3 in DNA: TGTGCCTGGAGAGACACCCCCCAGACAGGGAGATATTCACCCCTCCACTTT.

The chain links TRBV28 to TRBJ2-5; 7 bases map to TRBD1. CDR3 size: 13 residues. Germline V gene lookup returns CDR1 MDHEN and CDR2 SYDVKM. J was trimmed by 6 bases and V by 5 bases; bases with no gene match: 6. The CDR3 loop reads CASSPTGRKTQYF. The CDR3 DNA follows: TGTGCCAGCAGTCCGACAGGGCGGAAGACCCAGTACTTC.

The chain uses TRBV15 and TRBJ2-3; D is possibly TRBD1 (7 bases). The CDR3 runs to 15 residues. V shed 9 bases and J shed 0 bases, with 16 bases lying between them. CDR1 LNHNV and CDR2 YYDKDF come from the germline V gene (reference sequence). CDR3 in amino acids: CATSGGGHSTDTQYF. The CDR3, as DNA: TGTGCCACGTCTGGAGGGGGCCATAGCACAGATACGCAGTATTTT.

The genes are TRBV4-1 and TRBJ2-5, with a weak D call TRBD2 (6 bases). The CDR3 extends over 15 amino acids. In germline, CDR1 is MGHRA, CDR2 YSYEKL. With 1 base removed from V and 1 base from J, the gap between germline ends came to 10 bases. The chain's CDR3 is CASSQAVGGQETQYF. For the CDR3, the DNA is TGCGCCAGCAGCCAAGCGGTGGGGGGCCAAGAGACCCAGTACTTC.

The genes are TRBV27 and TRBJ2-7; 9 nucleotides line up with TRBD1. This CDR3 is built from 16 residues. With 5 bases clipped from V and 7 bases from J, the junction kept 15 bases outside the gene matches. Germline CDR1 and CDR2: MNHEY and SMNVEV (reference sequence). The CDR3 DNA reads TGTGCCAGCAGTGCAGGCGTCGGGACAGGGCTTAGGGAGCAGTACTTC. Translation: CASSAGVGTGLREQYF.

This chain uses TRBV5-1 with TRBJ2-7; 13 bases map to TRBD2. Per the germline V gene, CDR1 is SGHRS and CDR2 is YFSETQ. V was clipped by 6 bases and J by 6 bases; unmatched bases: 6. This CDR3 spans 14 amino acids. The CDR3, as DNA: TGCGCCAGCACCTGGACTAGCGGGAGTACCGAGCAGTACTTC. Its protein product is CASTWTSGSTEQYF.